This T cell receptor beta chain is from a study of blood T cell repertoires in COVID-19. Study overall: Sites across the United States, Italy and Spain contributed samples from acute and convalescent COVID-19. PBMCs, B-cell-depleted T cells, or T cells provided the cDNA or gDNA that made up the material.

TCRdb's copy holds only in-frame clones and misses some; the assay was immunoSEQ multiplex PCR. The table shows about 130,000 clones, with around nine tenths occurring only once. The CDR3 runs 16 residues. Germline V gene data show CDR1 as SGHNT and CDR2 as YENEEA. V dropped 4 bases and J dropped 8 bases, with 20 bases sitting between them. This clone was recorded only once. Source material: peripheral blood. The sequence came from a man in his sixties with COVID-19, enrolled during active disease. This chain uses TRBV11-3 with TRBJ2-2, with a weak D call TRBD2 (6 bases). The CDR3 reads CASSYRDPAGLGELFF. CDR3 in DNA: TGTGCCAGCAGCTATCGGGACCCCGCGGGATTGGGGGAGCTGTTTTTT. Together with reference TRBV11-3 and TRBJ2-2, the CDR3 gives the full variable domain: EAGVVQSPRYKIIEKKQPVAFWCNPISGHNTLYWYLQNLGQGPELLIRYENEEAVDDSQLPKDRFSAERLKGVDSTLKIQPAELGDSAVYLCASSYRDPAGLGELFFGEGSRLTVL.